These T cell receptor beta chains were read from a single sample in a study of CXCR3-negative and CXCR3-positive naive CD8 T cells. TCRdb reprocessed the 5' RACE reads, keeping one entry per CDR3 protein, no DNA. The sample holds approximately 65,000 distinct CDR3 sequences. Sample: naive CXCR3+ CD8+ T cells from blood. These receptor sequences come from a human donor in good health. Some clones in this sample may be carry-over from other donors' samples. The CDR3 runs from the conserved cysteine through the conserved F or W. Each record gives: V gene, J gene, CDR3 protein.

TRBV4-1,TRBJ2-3,CASSIPGTLSTDTQYF
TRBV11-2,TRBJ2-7,CASSLVRPLATGDYEQYF
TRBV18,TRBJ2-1,CASADGYNEQFF
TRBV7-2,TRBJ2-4,CASSQGLAGTSGNIQYF
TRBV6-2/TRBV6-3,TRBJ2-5,CASTPLAGHKETQYF
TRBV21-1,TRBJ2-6,CASSKIRQGELSGANVLTF
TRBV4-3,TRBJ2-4,CASSQDRALAKNIQYF
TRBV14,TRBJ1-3,CASSQDETVGNTIYF
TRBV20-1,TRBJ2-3,CSAAVGQGTDTQYF
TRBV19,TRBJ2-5,CASSVTGDTQYF
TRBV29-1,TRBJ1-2,CSVVEGTGEDGYTF
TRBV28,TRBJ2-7,CASSLTGGNSGDEQYF
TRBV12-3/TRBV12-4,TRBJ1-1,CASSLSRGTGADTEAFF
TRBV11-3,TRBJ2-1,CASSSQGSYNEQFF
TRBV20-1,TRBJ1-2,CSARQGLNYGYTF
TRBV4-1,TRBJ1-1,CASSQQGLGTEAFF
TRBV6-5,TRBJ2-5,CASSYPPGLAGEETQYF
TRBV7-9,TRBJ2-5,CASSLGTGGEETQYF
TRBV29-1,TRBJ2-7,CSVRGDSYEQYF
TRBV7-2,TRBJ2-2,CASSLYGELFF
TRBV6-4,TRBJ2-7,CASSPDRGPSYGQYF
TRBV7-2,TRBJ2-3,CASSVYTTDTQYF
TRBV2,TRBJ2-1,CAGGQGLYNEQFF
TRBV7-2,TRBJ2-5,CASSLLSTSILETQYF
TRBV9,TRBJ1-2,CASSVAKGRYGYTF
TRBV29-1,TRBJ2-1,CSPLLQEFYNEQFF
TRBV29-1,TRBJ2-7,CGVGIYGNYEQYF
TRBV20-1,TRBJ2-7,CSARTDFYEQYF
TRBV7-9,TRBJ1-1,CASRFRTGEAFF
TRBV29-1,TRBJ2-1,CSVSAGTGVLQYNEQFF
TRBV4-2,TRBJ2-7,CASSQKGQGRSSYEQYF
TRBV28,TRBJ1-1,CASRQQAMNTEAFF
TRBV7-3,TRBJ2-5,CASSSSGGAGETQYF
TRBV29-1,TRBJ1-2,CSVEDWQTNYGYTF
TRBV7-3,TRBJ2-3,CASSPGTRTGSTDTQYF
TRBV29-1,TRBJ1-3,CSVEGTASSGNTIYF
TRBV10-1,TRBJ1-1,CASSESAQGATEAFF
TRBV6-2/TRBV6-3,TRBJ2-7,CASSYPGHVSYEQYF
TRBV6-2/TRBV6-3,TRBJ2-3,CASSYSPSDAVSTDTQYF
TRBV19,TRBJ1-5,CASSPTGGGNQPQHF
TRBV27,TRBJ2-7,CASSSWLASGGSYEQYF
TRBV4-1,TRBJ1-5,CASSHFSTGVNQPQHF
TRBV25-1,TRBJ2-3,CASMPIAYTDTQYF
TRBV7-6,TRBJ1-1,CASQAWNTEAFF
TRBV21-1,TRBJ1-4,CASGPGGEKLFF
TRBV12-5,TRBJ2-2,CASGLQGGLDTGELFF